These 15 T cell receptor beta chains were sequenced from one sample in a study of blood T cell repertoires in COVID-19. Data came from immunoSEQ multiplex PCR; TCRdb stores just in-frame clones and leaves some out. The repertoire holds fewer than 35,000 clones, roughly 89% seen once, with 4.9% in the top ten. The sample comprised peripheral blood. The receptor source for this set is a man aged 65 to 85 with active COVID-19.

The CDR3 nucleotides read TGCGCCAGCAGCTCGCAAGGGGACAGGGGAATGAATGAGCAGTTCTTC. Its protein product is CASSSQGDRGMNEQFF. V is TRBV5-1 and J is TRBJ2-1; 10 bases are a match to TRBD1. Germline assignment: CDR1 SGHRS and CDR2 YFSETQ. The J segment lost 7 bases and the V segment lost 3 bases, leaving 10 bases of the junction unmatched. This CDR3 has 16 amino acids.

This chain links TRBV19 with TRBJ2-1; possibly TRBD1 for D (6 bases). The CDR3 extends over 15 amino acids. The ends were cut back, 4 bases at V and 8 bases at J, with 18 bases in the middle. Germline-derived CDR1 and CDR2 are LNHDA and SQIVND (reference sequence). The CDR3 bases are TGTGCCAGTAGTAACACGGGGACACGCGCGGATGAGCAGTTCTTC. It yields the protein CASSNTGTRADEQFF. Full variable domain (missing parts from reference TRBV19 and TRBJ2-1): DGGITQSPKYLFRKEGQNVTLSCEQNLNHDAMYWYRQDPGQGLRLIYYSQIVNDFQKGDIAEGYSVSREKKESFPLTVTSAQKNPTAFYLCASSNTGTRADEQFFGPGTRLTVL.

The CDR3 DNA reads TGTGCCAGCAGCCTCCGGGGACAGGGGAACTACGAGCAGTACTTC. This codes for CASSLRGQGNYEQYF. The chain links TRBV7-8 to TRBJ2-7, with 10 bases that match TRBD1. Germline-derived CDR1 and CDR2 are SGHVS and FQNEAQ. This CDR3 is built from 15 residues. Trimming cost V 5 bases and J 3 bases; bases outside gene matches: 7.

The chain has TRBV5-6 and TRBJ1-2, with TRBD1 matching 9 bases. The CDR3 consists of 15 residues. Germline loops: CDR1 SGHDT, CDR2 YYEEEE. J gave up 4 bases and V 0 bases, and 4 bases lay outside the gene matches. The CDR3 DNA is TGTGCCAGCAGCTTGGACCGGGACAGGGCCTATGGCTACACCTTC. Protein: CASSLDRDRAYGYTF.

The CDR3 spells CAWSWQGYEKLFF. CDR3 in DNA: TGTGCCTGGAGTTGGCAGGGCTACGAAAAACTGTTTTTT. This chain links TRBV30 with TRBJ1-4; weak D call: TRBD1 (5 bases). The CDR3 has 13 residues. Germline-derived CDR1 and CDR2 are GTSNPN and SVGIG (reference sequence). Trimming pared 2 bases from V and 8 bases from J, leaving 12 bases between.

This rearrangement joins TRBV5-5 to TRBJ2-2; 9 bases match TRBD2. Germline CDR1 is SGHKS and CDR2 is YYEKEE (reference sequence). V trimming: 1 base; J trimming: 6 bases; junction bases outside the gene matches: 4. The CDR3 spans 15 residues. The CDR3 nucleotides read TGTGCCAGCAGCTTGCCGGGACTAGCATCCGGGGAGCTGTTTTTT. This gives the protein CASSLPGLASGELFF. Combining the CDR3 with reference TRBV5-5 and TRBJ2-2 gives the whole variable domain DAGVTQSPTHLIKTRGQQVTLRCSPISGHKSVSWYQQVLGQGPQFIFQYYEKEERGRGNFPDRFSARQFPNYSSELNVNALLLGDSALYLCASSLPGLASGELFFGEGSRLTVL.

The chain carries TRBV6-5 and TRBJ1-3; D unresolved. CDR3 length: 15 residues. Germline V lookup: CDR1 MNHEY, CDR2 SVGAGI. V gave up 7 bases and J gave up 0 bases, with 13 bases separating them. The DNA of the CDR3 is TGTGCCAGCATGCTTGACATGATCTCTGGAAACACCATATATTTT. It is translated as CASMLDMISGNTIYF.

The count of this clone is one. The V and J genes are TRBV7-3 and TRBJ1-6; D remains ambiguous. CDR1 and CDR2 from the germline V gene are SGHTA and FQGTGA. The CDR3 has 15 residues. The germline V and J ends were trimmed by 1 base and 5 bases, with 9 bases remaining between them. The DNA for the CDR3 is TGTGCCAGCAGCTTAAGGGCAGATAATAATTCACCCCTCCACTTT. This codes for CASSLRADNNSPLHF.

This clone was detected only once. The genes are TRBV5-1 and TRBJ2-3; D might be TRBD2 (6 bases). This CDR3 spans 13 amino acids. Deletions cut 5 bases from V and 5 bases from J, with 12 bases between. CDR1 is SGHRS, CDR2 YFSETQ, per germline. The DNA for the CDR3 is TGCGCCAGCAGTTCCTTCGGGAGAGATACGCAGTATTTT. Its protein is CASSSFGRDTQYF.

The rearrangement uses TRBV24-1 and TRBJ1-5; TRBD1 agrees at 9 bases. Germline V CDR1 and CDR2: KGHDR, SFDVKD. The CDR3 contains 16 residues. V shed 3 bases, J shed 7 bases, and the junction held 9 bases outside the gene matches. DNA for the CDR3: TGTGCCACCAGTGATGGGACAGGGAACCCTCTCCAGCCCCAGCATTTT. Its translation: CATSDGTGNPLQPQHF.

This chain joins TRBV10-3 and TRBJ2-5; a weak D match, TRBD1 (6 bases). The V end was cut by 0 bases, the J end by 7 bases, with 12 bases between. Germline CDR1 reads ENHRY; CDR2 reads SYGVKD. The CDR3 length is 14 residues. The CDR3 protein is CAISESTGPGTQYF. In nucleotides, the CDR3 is TGTGCCATCAGTGAGTCGACAGGTCCGGGGACCCAGTACTTC.

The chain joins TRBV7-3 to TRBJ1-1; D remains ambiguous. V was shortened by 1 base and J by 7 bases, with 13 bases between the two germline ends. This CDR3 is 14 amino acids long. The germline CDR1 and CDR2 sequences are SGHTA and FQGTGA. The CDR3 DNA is TGTGCCAGCAGCTTAATGAACAGTAAGGATGAAGCTTTCTTT. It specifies CASSLMNSKDEAFF.

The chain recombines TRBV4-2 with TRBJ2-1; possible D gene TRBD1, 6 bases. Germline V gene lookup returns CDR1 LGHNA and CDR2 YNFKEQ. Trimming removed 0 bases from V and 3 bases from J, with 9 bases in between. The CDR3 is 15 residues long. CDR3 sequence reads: CASSQDQGSYNEQFF. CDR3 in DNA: TGTGCCAGCAGCCAAGATCAGGGGAGCTACAATGAGCAGTTCTTC.

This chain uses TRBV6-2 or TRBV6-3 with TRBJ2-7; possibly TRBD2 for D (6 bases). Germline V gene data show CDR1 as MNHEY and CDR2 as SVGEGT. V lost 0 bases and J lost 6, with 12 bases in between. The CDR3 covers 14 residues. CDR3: CASSYSGGSSEQYF. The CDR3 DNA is TGTGCCAGCAGTTACTCGGGGGGATCTAGCGAGCAGTACTTC.

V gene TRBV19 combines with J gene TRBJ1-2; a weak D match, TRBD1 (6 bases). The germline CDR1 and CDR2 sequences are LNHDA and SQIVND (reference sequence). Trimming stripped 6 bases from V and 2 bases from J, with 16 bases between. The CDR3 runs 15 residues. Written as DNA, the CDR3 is TGTGCCAGTAGGGAACTAGGGGGTGAGAACTATGGCTACACCTTC. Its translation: CASRELGGENYGYTF.